Each of the 10 T cell receptor beta chains below was sequenced from the same sample in a study of blood T cell repertoires in COVID-19. Sequencing used immunoSEQ multiplex PCR; TCRdb keeps in-frame clones, though not all of them. The table records around 75,000 clones, 79% of them present only once. Input material: peripheral blood. These receptor sequences come from a woman aged 80 or older with active or convalescent COVID-19.

The chain combines TRBV7-2 with TRBJ2-1; 10 nucleotides align to TRBD2. The V gene end was trimmed by 2 bases and the J gene end by 9 bases; junction bases not matched to a gene: 16. Looked up from germline, CDR1 is SGHTA and CDR2 is FQGNSA. This CDR3 is 18 amino acids long. The CDR3 bases are TGTGCCAGCAGCTTATCGGGCCGGAATACAGCGGGAGGGTCTGAGCAGTTCTTC. This encodes CASSLSGRNTAGGSEQFF.

The chain combines TRBV5-1 with TRBJ2-1, with unresolved D. Between the trimmed V and J ends, which lost 0 bases and 6 bases, there was a span of 4 bases. CDR3 length: 12 amino acids. Germline V gene sequence: CDR1 SGHRS, CDR2 YFSETQ. The CDR3 DNA sequence: TGCGCCAGCAGCTTGGACTTCAATGAGCAGTTCTTC. Protein: CASSLDFNEQFF.

Points on this clone: At one end, the junction sequence differs from germline, possibly due to a read error. The chain joins TRBV19 to TRBJ1-2; tentatively, D is TRBD1 (6 bases). The V gene's germline CDR1 is LNHDA and CDR2 SQIVND (reference sequence). There are 13 residues in the CDR3. This CDR3 is CASSIDLSGGCTF. CDR3 in DNA: TGTGCCAGTAGTATAGATCTATCGGGGGGCTGCACCTTC.

The rearrangement joins TRBV7-2 to TRBJ1-5; 7 bases line up with TRBD1. V lost 5 bases, J lost 4 bases, and 8 bases stayed unmatched. CDR3 length equals 15 residues. Germline CDR1 SGHTA, CDR2 FQGNSA. The DNA for the CDR3 is TGTGCCAGCAGCCTAACTATGGGACAGAATCAGCCCCAGCATTTT. Residues: CASSLTMGQNQPQHF.

J is TRBJ2-3 and V is TRBV7-2, with no clear D. Germline CDR1 SGHTA, CDR2 FQGNSA. This CDR3 spans 15 amino acids. Trimming shortened V by 1 base and J by 5 bases, and 13 bases separated the two germline ends. CDR3 region: CASSLGRGWVDTQYF. The CDR3 bases are TGTGCCAGCAGCTTAGGCAGAGGCTGGGTAGATACGCAGTATTTT. The variable domain in full, with the rest retrieved from reference TRBV7-2 and TRBJ2-3, is GAGVSQSPSNKVTEKGKDVELRCDPISGHTALYWYRQSLGQGLEFLIYFQGNSAPDKSGLPSDRFSAERTGGSVSTLTIQRTQQEDSAVYLCASSLGRGWVDTQYFGPGTRLTVL.

The chain links TRBV24-1 to TRBJ2-2; no definite D call. Trimming shortened V by 5 bases and J by 0 bases, and 9 bases separated the two germline ends. CDR1 and CDR2 (germline): KGHDR, SFDVKD. The CDR3 has 15 residues. The CDR3 nucleotides read TGTGCCACCAGTGGAACTCAACCGAACACCGGGGAGCTGTTTTTT. Translated, it gives CATSGTQPNTGELFF.

This chain connects TRBV9 to TRBJ2-7; the match to TRBD2 covers 9 bases. This CDR3 contains 15 residues. Germline V lookup: CDR1 SGDLS, CDR2 YYNGEE. Germline trimming cut 0 bases from V and 0 bases from J; bases unmatched to any gene: 1. Written as DNA, the CDR3 is TGTGCCAGCAGCGTAGCGGGACTAGCCTCCTACGAGCAGTACTTC. It yields the protein CASSVAGLASYEQYF.

This clone was counted many times. This chain links TRBV27 with TRBJ2-7; D call uncertain. The CDR3 runs to 14 residues. Between the trimmed V and J ends, which lost 5 bases and 0 bases, there was a span of 11 bases. CDR1 and CDR2 from the germline V gene are MNHEY and SMNVEV (reference sequence). The chain's CDR3 is CASSPSYSSYEQYF. The CDR3 DNA follows: TGTGCCAGCAGTCCATCCTATAGCTCCTACGAGCAGTACTTC.

The chain joins TRBV2 to TRBJ2-5; 10 bases map to TRBD2. This CDR3 comprises 14 residues. Unmatched junction bases numbered 6, after V lost 6 bases and J lost 5 bases. Looked up from germline, CDR1 is SNHLY and CDR2 is FYNNEI. In DNA form, the CDR3 reads TGTGCCAGCAGAGGACTAGCGGCCGGGGAGACCCAGTACTTC. Encoded protein: CASRGLAAGETQYF.

The V call is TRBV18, the J call TRBJ1-2; 12 bases match TRBD1. This CDR3 has 14 residues. Germline V gene lookup returns CDR1 KGHSH and CDR2 LQKENI. J gave up 8 bases and V 3 bases, and 4 bases lay outside the gene matches. The CDR3 region is CASSPGQGAQGYTF. The CDR3 DNA sequence: TGTGCCAGCTCACCGGGACAGGGGGCGCAGGGCTACACCTTC.